This T cell receptor (beta chain) was sequenced during a study of CD8 T cells in Susac syndrome. Study details: Patients with Susac syndrome had blood drawn and were at that point therapy-naive, on corticosteroids, or on intravenous immunoglobulin alone.

Random-hexamer reverse transcription was applied to about 0.5 to 1 ug RNA. The method of amplification for TCR beta CDR3 was immunoSEQ multiplex PCR, covering 54 Vbeta and 13 Jbeta. TCRdb reprocessed the immunoSEQ multiplex PCR reads via MiXCR and lists one record per CDR3 protein. The sample holds 67,000 or so distinct CDR3 sequences; 93% are singletons and the top ten take roughly 0.16%. V was pared by 5 bases and J by 1 base, with 8 bases between. Germline V CDR1 and CDR2: MNHNY, SVGAGI (reference sequence). The CDR3 covers 13 residues. The sequence was collected from a human donor with Susac syndrome. Sample: CD4+ T cells from PBMCs. The rearrangement joins TRBV6-6 to TRBJ1-2; no firm D call. CDR3 sequence (DNA): TGTGCCAGCAGTCCCGGGGTTAACTATGGCTACACCTTC. As protein: CASSPGVNYGYTF.